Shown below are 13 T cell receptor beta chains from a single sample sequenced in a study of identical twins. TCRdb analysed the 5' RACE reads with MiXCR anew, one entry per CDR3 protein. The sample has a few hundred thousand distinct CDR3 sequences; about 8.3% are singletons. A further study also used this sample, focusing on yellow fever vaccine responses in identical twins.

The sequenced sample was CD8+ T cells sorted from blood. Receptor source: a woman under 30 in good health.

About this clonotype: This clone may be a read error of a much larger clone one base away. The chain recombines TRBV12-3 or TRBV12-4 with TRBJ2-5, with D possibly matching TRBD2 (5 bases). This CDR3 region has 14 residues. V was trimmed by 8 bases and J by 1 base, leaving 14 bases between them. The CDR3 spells CASAPVGVQETQYF. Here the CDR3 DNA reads TGTGCCAGCGCCCCGGTCGGGGTCCAAGAGACCCAGTACTTC.

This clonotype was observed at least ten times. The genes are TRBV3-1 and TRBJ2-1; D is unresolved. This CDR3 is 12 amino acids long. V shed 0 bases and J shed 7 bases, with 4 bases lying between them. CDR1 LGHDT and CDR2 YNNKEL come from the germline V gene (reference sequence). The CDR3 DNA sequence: TGTGCCAGCAGCCAAGATAGGAATGAGCAGTTCTTC. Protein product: CASSQDRNEQFF.

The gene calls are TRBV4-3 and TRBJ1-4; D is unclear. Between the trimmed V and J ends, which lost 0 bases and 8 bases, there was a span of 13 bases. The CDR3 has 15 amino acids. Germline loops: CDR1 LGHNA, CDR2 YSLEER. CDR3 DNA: TGCGCCAGCAGCCAAGATACGGGGTGGAGGGAAAAACTGTTTTTT. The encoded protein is CASSQDTGWREKLFF.

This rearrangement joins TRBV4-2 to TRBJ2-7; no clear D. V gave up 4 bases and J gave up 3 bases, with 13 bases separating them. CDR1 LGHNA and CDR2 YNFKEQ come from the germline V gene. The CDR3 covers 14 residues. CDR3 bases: TGTGCCAGCAGCCCCGGCAAATCCCTCTACGAGCAGTACTTC. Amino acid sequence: CASSPGKSLYEQYF.

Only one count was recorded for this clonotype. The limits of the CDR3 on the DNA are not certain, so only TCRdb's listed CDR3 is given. Here the CDR3 reads CASSQSIGGNRPGSCFF. The chain carries TRBV23-1 and TRBJ2-2; the table assigns TRBD2, which was not confirmed against the DNA. TRBV23-1 is assigned to the ORF class and has an uncertain function. The CDR3 adds up to 17 amino acids, both ends counted.

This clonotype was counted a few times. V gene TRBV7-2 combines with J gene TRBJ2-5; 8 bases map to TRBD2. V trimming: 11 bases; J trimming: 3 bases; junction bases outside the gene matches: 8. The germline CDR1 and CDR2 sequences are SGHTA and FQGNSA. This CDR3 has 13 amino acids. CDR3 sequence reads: CAGREASEETQYF. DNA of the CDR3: TGTGCCGGGCGGGAGGCTTCAGAAGAGACCCAGTACTTC.

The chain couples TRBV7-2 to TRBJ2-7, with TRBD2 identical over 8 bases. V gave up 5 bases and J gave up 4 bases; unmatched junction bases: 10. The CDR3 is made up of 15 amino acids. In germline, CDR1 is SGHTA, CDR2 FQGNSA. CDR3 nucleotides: TGTGCCAGCAGCCCTACCGGCGGGGGGTATTACGAGCAGTACTTC. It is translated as CASSPTGGGYYEQYF. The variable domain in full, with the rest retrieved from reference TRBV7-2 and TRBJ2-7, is GAGVSQSPSNKVTEKGKDVELRCDPISGHTALYWYRQSLGQGLEFLIYFQGNSAPDKSGLPSDRFSAERTGGSVSTLTIQRTQQEDSAVYLCASSPTGGGYYEQYFGPGTRLTVT.

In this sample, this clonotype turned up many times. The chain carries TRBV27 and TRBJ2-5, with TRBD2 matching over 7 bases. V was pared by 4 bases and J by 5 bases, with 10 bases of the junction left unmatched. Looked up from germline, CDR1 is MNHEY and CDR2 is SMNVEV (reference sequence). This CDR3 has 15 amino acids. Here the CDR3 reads CASSWGGSPGETQYF. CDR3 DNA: TGTGCCAGCAGTTGGGGAGGGAGCCCTGGGGAGACCCAGTACTTC.

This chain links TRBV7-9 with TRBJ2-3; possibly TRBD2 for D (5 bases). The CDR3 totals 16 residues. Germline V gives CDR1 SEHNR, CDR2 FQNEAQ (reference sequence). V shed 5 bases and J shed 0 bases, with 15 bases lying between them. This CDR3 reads CASSHLGETSTDTQYF. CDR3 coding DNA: TGTGCCAGCAGCCACCTCGGGGAGACTAGCACAGATACGCAGTATTTT. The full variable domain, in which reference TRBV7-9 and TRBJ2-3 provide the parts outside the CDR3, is DTGVSQNPRHKITKRGQNVTFRCDPISEHNRLYWYRQTLGQGPEFLTYFQNEAQLEKSRLLSDRFSAERPKGSFSTLEIQRTEQGDSAMYLCASSHLGETSTDTQYFGPGTRLTVL.

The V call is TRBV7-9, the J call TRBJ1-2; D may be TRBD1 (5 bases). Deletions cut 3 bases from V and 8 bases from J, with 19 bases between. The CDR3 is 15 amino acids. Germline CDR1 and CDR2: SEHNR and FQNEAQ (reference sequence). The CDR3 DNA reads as TGTGCCAGCAGCTTCGTAGGGTCCAGGGAGGCGGGCTACACCTTC. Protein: CASSFVGSREAGYTF.

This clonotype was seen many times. CDR3 in amino acids: CASNRGYNEQFF. The CDR3 coding sequence is TGTGCCAGCAACAGGGGCTACAATGAGCAGTTCTTC. The V and J genes are TRBV12-3 or TRBV12-4 and TRBJ2-1; 7 bases fit TRBD1. After removal of 7 bases from V and 3 bases from J, the junction contained 0 bases not matched to a gene. The CDR3 has 12 residues.

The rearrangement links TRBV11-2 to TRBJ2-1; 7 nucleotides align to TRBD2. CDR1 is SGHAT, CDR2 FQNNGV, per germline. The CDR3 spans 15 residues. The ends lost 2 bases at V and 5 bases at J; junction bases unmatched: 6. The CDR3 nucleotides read TGTGCCAGCAGCTTATCGGCGGGGGAGAACAATGAGCAGTTCTTC. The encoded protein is CASSLSAGENNEQFF.

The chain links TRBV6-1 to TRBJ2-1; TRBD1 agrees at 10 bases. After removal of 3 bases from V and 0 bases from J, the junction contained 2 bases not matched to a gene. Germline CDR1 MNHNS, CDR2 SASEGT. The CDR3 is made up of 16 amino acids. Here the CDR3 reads CASSDRTGGSYNEQFF. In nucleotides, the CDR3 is TGTGCCAGCAGTGACAGGACAGGGGGCTCCTACAATGAGCAGTTCTTC.